This T cell receptor beta chain was recovered during a study of CD8 T cells in Susac syndrome. Per germline, CDR1 GTSNPN and CDR2 SVGIG (reference sequence). Trimming shortened V by 3 bases and J by 0 bases, and 6 bases separated the two germline ends. This CDR3 spans 13 amino acids. When the RNA was reverse transcribed, random hexamers were used with an input of roughly 0.5 to 1 ug. Amplification of TCR beta CDR3 by immunoSEQ multiplex PCR spanned 54 Vbeta and 13 Jbeta. A single record per CDR3 protein comes from TCRdb applying MiXCR to the immunoSEQ multiplex PCR reads. The sample shows nearly 200,000 distinct CDR3 sequences, 90% to 95% of them seen only once.

This chain links TRBV30 with TRBJ2-4; D not resolved. The specimen was CD4+ T cells from PBMCs. This TCR was sampled from a human donor with multiple sclerosis. The CDR3 here is CAWRGVAKNIQYF. CDR3 coding DNA: TGTGCCTGGAGAGGAGTAGCCAAAAACATTCAGTACTTC.